The clone carrying this TCR beta chain appeared a few times. The antigen is not known. The junction and the germline gene differ at one end; a read error may be behind it. The sample originates from a study of CD8+ T cells in alopecia areata. Study-wide results and limits: Normal scalp showed lower clonality than lesional scalp, especially alopecia totalis/universalis.

Following RNA extraction, reverse transcription yielded cDNA that acted as the sequencing template. Data came from immunoSEQ multiplex PCR; TCRdb stores just in-frame clones and leaves some out. The table records over 95,000 clones, roughly 41% of them present only once. This CDR3 has 11 amino acids. CDR1 is MDHEN and CDR2 is SYDVKM in the germline V gene. The receptor comes from a human donor with alopecia areata. Sequenced input: CD4+ T cells sorted from blood. The chain uses TRBV28 and TRBJ1-6, with D perhaps matching TRBD1 (5 bases). CDR3 protein: CASSETDRRYF. The DNA for the CDR3 is TGTGCCAGCAGTGAGACCGACAGACGCTACTTT.